This T cell receptor (beta chain) derives from a study of T cell responses to AZD1222 COVID-19 vaccine. Study-wide findings and caveats: Per reports, nearly half of all spike-specific TCRs target regions that are unmutated in variants.

The CDR3 runs 14 residues. V lost 0 bases and J lost 10, with 15 bases in between. Per germline, CDR1 MGHRA and CDR2 YSYEKL. On this clone itself: Its specificity is not known.

Assay: immunoSEQ multiplex PCR; the TCRdb copy retains only in-frame clones and omits some. The sample comprises under 50,000 clones, approximately 85% of which are singletons, and over 20% rests with the top ten. This clonotype was sampled from an adult who received the MenACWY meningococcal vaccine as a control. The V and J genes are TRBV4-1 and TRBJ1-1, with D perhaps TRBD1 (6 bases). Source: peripheral blood, taken 28 days after the second dose of the MenACWY control vaccine. CDR3 in DNA: TGCGCCAGCAGCCAAGATCGGTTGGGCAGGGGAGCTTTCTTT. Protein: CASSQDRLGRGAFF.